This entry lists 25 T cell receptor beta chains sequenced from one sample in a study of vaccination effects on CD4 cells after COVID-19. Antigen-specific CD4+ T cells were expanded with viral peptide pools in the ViraFEST assay before sequencing. Researchers isolated CD4+ T cells once 9 to 11 days of culture had elapsed. All participants had two doses of either the BNT162b2 or mRNA-1273 vaccine. No antigen has been identified for these receptors. The table came from immunoSEQ multiplex PCR; TCRdb's copy has only in-frame clones and leaves some out. The sample lists 25,000 to 30,000 clones; around 79% were seen once. The sample consisted of CD4+ T cells from PBMCs cultured with HCoV-NL63 spike peptides, taken after COVID-19 vaccination. Receptors originate from a human donor who received a COVID-19 vaccine.

This chain links TRBV24-1 with TRBJ1-2, with D tentatively TRBD1 (5 bases). V was pared by 3 bases and J by 8 bases, with 18 bases between. The CDR3 loop spans 15 amino acids. CDR1 and CDR2 from the germline V gene are KGHDR and SFDVKD. The CDR3 here is CATSDPTGTLGGYTF. CDR3 nucleotides: TGTGCCACCAGTGATCCCACCGGGACGTTAGGCGGCTACACCTTC.

The V and J genes are TRBV4-1 and TRBJ2-3; tentative D call: TRBD1 (6 bases). This CDR3 region has 17 residues. The germline V and J ends were trimmed by 1 base and 3 bases, with 17 bases remaining between them. CDR1 is MGHRA, CDR2 YSYEKL, per germline. CDR3 loop: CASSQGNRALRTDTQYF. CDR3 in DNA: TGCGCCAGCAGCCAAGGAAACAGGGCCCTCCGGACAGATACGCAGTATTTT.

V is TRBV5-4 and J is TRBJ2-7; D unclear. CDR3 length: 13 residues. V was shortened by 3 bases and J by 2 bases, with 9 bases between the two germline ends. CDR1 is SGHNT and CDR2 is YYREEE in the germline V gene (reference sequence). CDR3 bases: TGTGCCAGCAGCTCTGATTTAACCTACGAGCAGTACTTC. It is translated as CASSSDLTYEQYF.

The chain has TRBV6-5 and TRBJ2-5, with D maybe TRBD2 (5 bases). Trimming left V 6 bases short and J 5 bases short, with 16 bases between. Germline V CDR1 and CDR2: MNHEY, SVGAGI. This CDR3 comprises 14 residues. CDR3 region: CASSHGENTETQYF. The CDR3 region has the DNA TGTGCCAGCAGCCACGGGGAAAATACGGAGACCCAGTACTTC.

The chain combines TRBV29-1 with TRBJ2-5, with a possible D match to TRBD2 (5 bases). Per the germline V gene, CDR1 is SQVTM and CDR2 is ANQGSEA. There are 14 residues in the CDR3. V dropped 6 bases and J dropped 0 bases, with 14 bases sitting between them. CDR3 region: CSVIPGENQETQYF. The CDR3 region has the DNA TGCAGCGTAATACCTGGGGAGAACCAAGAGACCCAGTACTTC.

The chain is built from TRBV29-1 and TRBJ2-1, with TRBD2 matching over 11 bases. CDR1 and CDR2 from the germline V gene are SQVTM and ANQGSEA. V shed 7 bases, J shed 3 bases, and the junction held 5 bases outside the gene matches. The CDR3 length is 14 residues. The CDR3 DNA is TGCAGCGAAATAGCGGGAGGGCTCTACAATGAGCAGTTCTTC. It translates to CSEIAGGLYNEQFF.

The rearrangement links TRBV6-1 to TRBJ2-2; D is unresolved. CDR1 and CDR2 from the germline V gene are MNHNS and SASEGT. V lost 1 base and J 12 bases, leaving 9 bases between the germline ends. CDR3 length: 12 amino acids. Here the CDR3 reads CASSEEWVKLFF. CDR3 in DNA: TGTGCCAGCAGTGAAGAATGGGTGAAGCTGTTTTTT.

The sample holds one count of this clone. The CDR3 DNA sequence: TGCGCCAGCAGCCCGGATCCTGGCGGGAGGGCCACAGATACGCAGTATTTT. This codes for CASSPDPGGRATDTQYF. The rearrangement uses TRBV5-1 and TRBJ2-3; TRBD2 aligns across 9 bases. CDR1 and CDR2 from the germline V gene are SGHRS and YFSETQ. There are 17 residues in the CDR3. V trimming: 4 bases; J trimming: 2 bases; junction bases outside the gene matches: 11.

V usage is TRBV21-1 and J usage is TRBJ2-2. TRBV21-1 is a pseudogene. CDR3 length: 12 residues. This CDR3 is CASSNNTGELFF. The CDR3 bases are TGTGCCAGCAGCAATAACACCGGGGAGCTGTTTTTT.

This clone was seen a single time. This sequence joins TRBV5-5 and TRBJ2-7, with 7 bases that match TRBD2. The trim removed 0 bases at V and 1 base at J, leaving 7 bases unmatched. CDR1 and CDR2 from the germline V gene are SGHKS and YYEKEE (reference sequence). The CDR3 length is 16 residues. The CDR3 sequence: CASSLAAGAGSYEQYF. CDR3 DNA sequence: TGTGCCAGCAGCTTGGCGGCGGGAGCGGGGTCCTACGAGCAGTACTTC.

This clone was detected only once. The rearrangement links TRBV6-6 to TRBJ2-7, with 8 bases aligning to TRBD1. The germline V gene has CDR1 MNHNY and CDR2 SVGAGI (reference sequence). The J segment lost 6 bases and the V segment lost 5 bases, leaving 0 bases of the junction unmatched. This CDR3 has 11 amino acids. The DNA of the CDR3 is TGTGCCAGCAGTGGACAGGGCGAGCAGTACTTC. It is translated as CASSGQGEQYF.

The chain links TRBV18 to TRBJ1-2; TRBD1 matches 10 bases. CDR1 and CDR2 from the germline V gene are KGHSH and LQKENI. V dropped 4 bases and J dropped 6; count of bases not matched to a gene: 5. This CDR3 comprises 14 residues. The CDR3 DNA sequence: TGTGCCAGCTCACGCTCGGGACAGGGGAATGGCTACACCTTC. It translates to CASSRSGQGNGYTF. Based on the CDR3 plus reference TRBV18 and TRBJ1-2, the full variable domain is NAGVMQNPRHLVRRRGQEARLRCSPMKGHSHVYWYRQLPEEGLKFMVYLQKENIIDESGMPKERFSAEFPKEGPSILRIQQVVRGDSAAYFCASSRSGQGNGYTFGSGTRLTVV.

V and J are TRBV5-4 and TRBJ1-3; no clear D gene. Looked up from germline, CDR1 is SGHNT and CDR2 is YYREEE (reference sequence). V shed 2 bases and J shed 2 bases, with 11 bases lying between them. The CDR3 is 15 amino acids. CDR3 DNA sequence: TGTGCCAGCAGCTTCCCGGGTTCAGCTGGAAACACCATATATTTT. Translation gives CASSFPGSAGNTIYF.

V gene TRBV6-5 combines with J gene TRBJ2-7, with 7 nucleotides matching TRBD1. The CDR3 length is 14 residues. Germline V gene lookup returns CDR1 MNHEY and CDR2 SVGAGI. The V and J ends lost 9 bases and 3 bases, in that order; junction bases with no gene match: 11. In DNA, the CDR3 is TGTGCCAGTCCCCGGGACAGCCAACTCTACGAGCAGTACTTC. It yields the protein CASPRDSQLYEQYF.

The chain employs TRBV19 and TRBJ2-7; D uncertain. The length of the CDR3 is 12 residues. Germline V gene data show CDR1 as LNHDA and CDR2 as SQIVND (reference sequence). Between the trimmed V and J ends, which lost 4 bases and 2 bases, there was a span of 6 bases. CDR3 DNA sequence: TGTGCCAGTAGTACCAGCGCCTACGAGCAGTACTTC. Protein: CASSTSAYEQYF. Together with reference TRBV19 and TRBJ2-7, the CDR3 gives the full variable domain: DGGITQSPKYLFRKEGQNVTLSCEQNLNHDAMYWYRQDPGQGLRLIYYSQIVNDFQKGDIAEGYSVSREKKESFPLTVTSAQKNPTAFYLCASSTSAYEQYFGPGTRLTVT.

CDR3 region: CASSLGQRGNYGYTF. DNA for the CDR3: TGTGCCAGCAGCTTAGGACAAAGAGGGAACTATGGCTACACCTTC. The chain uses TRBV7-9 and TRBJ1-2, with D hard to call. V was cut by 1 base and J by 2 bases, with 11 bases left in between. CDR1 is SEHNR and CDR2 is FQNEAQ in the germline V gene (reference sequence). The CDR3 contains 15 residues.

The chain is built from TRBV5-1 and TRBJ1-1; perhaps TRBD1 as D (6 bases). The CDR3 spans 14 residues. From germline, CDR1 is SGHRS and CDR2 YFSETQ. Trimming pared 1 base from V and 1 base from J, leaving 8 bases between. For the CDR3, the DNA is TGCGCCAGCAGCTTGAGGACAGCGAACACTGAAGCTTTCTTT. It is translated as CASSLRTANTEAFF. Together with reference TRBV5-1 and TRBJ1-1, the CDR3 gives the full variable domain: KAGVTQTPRYLIKTRGQQVTLSCSPISGHRSVSWYQQTPGQGLQFLFEYFSETQRNKGNFPGRFSGRQFSNSRSEMNVSTLELGDSALYLCASSLRTANTEAFFGQGTRLTVV.

The CDR3 region has the DNA TGTGCCAGCAGCTCCGGGACTGGTTATGAAAAACTGTTTTTT. Amino acid sequence: CASSSGTGYEKLFF. The chain has TRBV6-2 or TRBV6-3 and TRBJ1-4; possible D gene TRBD1, 5 bases. There are 14 residues in the CDR3. The V end was cut by 6 bases, the J end by 6 bases, with 14 bases between. Germline assignment: CDR1 MNHEY and CDR2 SVGEGT.

The CDR3 region has the DNA TGCGCCAGCAGCTTAAGCACTAGCGGGATATCGGGAGAGCAGTACTTC. It encodes CASSLSTSGISGEQYF. V usage is TRBV5-1 and J usage is TRBJ2-7; TRBD2 matches 10 bases. The V and J ends lost 2 bases and 7 bases, in that order; junction bases with no gene match: 12. Per the germline V gene, CDR1 is SGHRS and CDR2 is YFSETQ. This CDR3 is built from 16 residues.

The chain recombines TRBV19 with TRBJ2-7, with 10 bases matching TRBD1. The junction had 6 bases not matched to a gene; V was cut back by 3 bases and J by 7 bases. Germline V gene data show CDR1 as LNHDA and CDR2 as SQIVND (reference sequence). This CDR3 has 14 amino acids. In DNA form, the CDR3 reads TGTGCCAGTAGTATCCGGGACAGGGGTGGGGAGCAGTACTTC. Translation: CASSIRDRGGEQYF.

The chain recombines TRBV18 with TRBJ1-1, with D perhaps TRBD1 (5 bases). CDR3 length equals 14 residues. CDR1 is KGHSH, CDR2 LQKENI, per germline. V was shortened by 6 bases and J by 2 bases, with 13 bases between the two germline ends. CDR3 sequence reads: CASSTRDVNTEAFF. CDR3 coding DNA: TGTGCCAGCTCCACCAGGGACGTCAACACTGAAGCTTTCTTT.

The rearrangement joins TRBV9 to TRBJ1-2, with a possible D match to TRBD1 (5 bases). The CDR3 sequence is 16 residues long. V dropped 4 bases and J dropped 0 bases, with 16 bases sitting between them. In germline, CDR1 is SGDLS, CDR2 YYNGEE. The CDR3 region has the DNA TGTGCCAGCAGCTACGGGGCAGGGCGTACTAACTATGGCTACACCTTC. Translation: CASSYGAGRTNYGYTF.

This clone was seen only a few times. This rearrangement joins TRBV2 to TRBJ1-1, with no clear D. The ends were cut back, 7 bases at V and 3 bases at J, with 9 bases in the middle. This CDR3 region has 12 residues. CDR1 is SNHLY and CDR2 is FYNNEI in the germline V gene. The CDR3 protein is CASKPFDTEAFF. The CDR3 nucleotides read TGTGCCAGCAAGCCGTTCGACACTGAAGCTTTCTTT.

This chain joins TRBV9 and TRBJ2-3; 8 bases fit TRBD2. Germline lookup yields CDR1 SGDLS and CDR2 YYNGEE. With 3 bases clipped from V and 2 bases from J, the junction kept 5 bases outside the gene matches. CDR3 length equals 15 residues. CDR3 sequence (DNA): TGTGCCAGCAGCGAGGGGACTAGGGTCACAGATACGCAGTATTTT. As protein: CASSEGTRVTDTQYF.

The chain employs TRBV5-1 and TRBJ1-6; 11 nucleotides agree with TRBD1. V lost 5 bases and J lost 9; bases outside the gene matches: 1. Per germline, CDR1 SGHRS and CDR2 YFSETQ. This CDR3 contains 13 residues. CDR3 in DNA: TGCGCCAGCAGAGGGACAGGGGGTTCACCCCTCCACTTT. It specifies CASRGTGGSPLHF.